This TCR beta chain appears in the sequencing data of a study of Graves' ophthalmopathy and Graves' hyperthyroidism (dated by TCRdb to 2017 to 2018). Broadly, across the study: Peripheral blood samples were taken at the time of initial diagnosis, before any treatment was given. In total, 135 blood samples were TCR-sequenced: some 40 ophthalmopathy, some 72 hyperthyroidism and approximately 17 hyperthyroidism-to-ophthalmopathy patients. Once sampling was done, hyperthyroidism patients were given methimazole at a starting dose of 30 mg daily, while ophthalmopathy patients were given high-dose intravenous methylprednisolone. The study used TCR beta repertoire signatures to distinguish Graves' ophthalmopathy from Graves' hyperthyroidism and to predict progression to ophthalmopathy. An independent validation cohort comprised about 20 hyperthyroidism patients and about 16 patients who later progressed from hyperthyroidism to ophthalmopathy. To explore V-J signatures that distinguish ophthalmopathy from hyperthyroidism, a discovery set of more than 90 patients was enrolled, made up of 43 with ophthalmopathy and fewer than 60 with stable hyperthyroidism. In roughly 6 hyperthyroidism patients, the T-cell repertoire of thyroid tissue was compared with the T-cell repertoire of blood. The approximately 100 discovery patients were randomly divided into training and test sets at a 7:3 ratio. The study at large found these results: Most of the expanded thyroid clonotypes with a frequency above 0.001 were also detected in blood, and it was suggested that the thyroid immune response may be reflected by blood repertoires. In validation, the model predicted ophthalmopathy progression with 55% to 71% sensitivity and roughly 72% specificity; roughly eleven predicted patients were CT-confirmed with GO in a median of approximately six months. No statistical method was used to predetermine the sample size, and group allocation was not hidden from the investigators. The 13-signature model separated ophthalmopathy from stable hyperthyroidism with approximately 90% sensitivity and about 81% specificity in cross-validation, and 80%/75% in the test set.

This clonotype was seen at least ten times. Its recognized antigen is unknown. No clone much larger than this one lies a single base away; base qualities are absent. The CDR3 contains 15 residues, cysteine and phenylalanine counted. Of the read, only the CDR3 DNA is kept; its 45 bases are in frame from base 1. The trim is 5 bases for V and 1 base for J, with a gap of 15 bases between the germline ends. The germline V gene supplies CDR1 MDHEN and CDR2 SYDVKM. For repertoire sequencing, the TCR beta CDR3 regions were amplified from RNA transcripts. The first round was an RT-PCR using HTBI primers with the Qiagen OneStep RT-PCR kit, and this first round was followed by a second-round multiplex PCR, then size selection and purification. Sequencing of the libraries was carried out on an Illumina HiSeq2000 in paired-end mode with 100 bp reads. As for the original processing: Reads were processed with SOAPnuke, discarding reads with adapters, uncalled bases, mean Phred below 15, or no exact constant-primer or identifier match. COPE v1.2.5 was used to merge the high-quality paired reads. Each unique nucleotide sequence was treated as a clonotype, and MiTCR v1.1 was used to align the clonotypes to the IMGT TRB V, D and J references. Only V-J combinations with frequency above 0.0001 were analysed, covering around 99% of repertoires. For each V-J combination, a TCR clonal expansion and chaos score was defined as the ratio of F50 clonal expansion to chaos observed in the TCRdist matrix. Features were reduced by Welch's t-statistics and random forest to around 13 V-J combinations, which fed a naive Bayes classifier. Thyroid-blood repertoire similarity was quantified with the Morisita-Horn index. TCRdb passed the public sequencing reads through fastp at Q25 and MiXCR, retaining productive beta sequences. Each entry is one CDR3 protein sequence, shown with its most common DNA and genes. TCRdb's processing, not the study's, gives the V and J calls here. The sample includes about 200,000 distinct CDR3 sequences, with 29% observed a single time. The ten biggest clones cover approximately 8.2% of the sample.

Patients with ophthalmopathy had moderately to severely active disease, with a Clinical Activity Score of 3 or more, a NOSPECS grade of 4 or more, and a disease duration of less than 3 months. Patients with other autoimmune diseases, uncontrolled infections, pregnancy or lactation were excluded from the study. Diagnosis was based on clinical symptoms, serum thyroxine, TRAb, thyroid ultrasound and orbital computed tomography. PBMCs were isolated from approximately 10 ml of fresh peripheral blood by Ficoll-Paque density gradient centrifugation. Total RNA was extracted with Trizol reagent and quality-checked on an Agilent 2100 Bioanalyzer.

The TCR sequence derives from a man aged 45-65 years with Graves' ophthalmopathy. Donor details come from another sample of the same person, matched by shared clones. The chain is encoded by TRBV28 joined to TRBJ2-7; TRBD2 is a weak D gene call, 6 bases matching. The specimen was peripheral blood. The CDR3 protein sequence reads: CASSPPAGRSYEQYF. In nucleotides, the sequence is TGTGCCAGCAGTCCCCCGGCGGGGAGGTCCTACGAGCAGTACTTC.